This TCR beta chain came from a study of beta chain features in type 1 diabetes. Overall study findings and caveats: Moderate yet significant TCRB CDR3 shortening was seen in Type 1 diabetes patients in all four CD4+ subsets.

As to this clone: The antigen is undetermined.

This CDR3 is 12 amino acids long. The ends were cut back, 8 bases at V and 1 base at J, with 6 bases in the middle. From germline, CDR1 is ENHRY and CDR2 SYGVKD. What was sequenced were expressed TCRB transcripts, since all of the isolated RNA had been reverse transcribed. Measured with immunoSEQ multiplex PCR; TCRdb has only the in-frame clones, and not every one. This sample has hundreds of thousands of clones; over 12% occur once, and the top ten carry nearly 0.04%. The sample consisted of naive CD4+ T cells from blood. The receptor was derived from a man younger than 35 with type 1 diabetes. V usage is TRBV10-3 and J usage is TRBJ1-3, with a possible D match to TRBD1 (5 bases). CDR3 amino acids: CAIGGSGNTIYF. CDR3 in DNA: TGTGCCATCGGGGGATCTGGAAACACCATATATTTT.